Listed below are T cell receptor beta chains from one sample, sequenced in a study of siplizumab effects on memory and regulatory T cells. Assay used: immunoSEQ multiplex PCR; TCRdb lists only in-frame clones, some missing. The sample has around 94,000 clones, more than 85% seen once; the top ten hold 1% to 1.3%. Sequencing was carried out using CD4+ T cells sorted from blood. The receptors stem from a human donor in good health. Each CDR3 is given with its conserved first and last residue. The D gene is left open where the match is weak. Clone size is stated in some rows and not others, as once, few, many or a class when expanded.

CDR3 protein | CDR3 DNA | D gene | J gene | V gene | clone size | CDR3 length
CASSGGQGGYGYTF | TGTGCCAGCAGCGGAGGACAGGGGGGGTATGGCTACACCTTC | TRBD1 | TRBJ1-2 | TRBV7-9 | . | 14
CASSSDRNSYEQYF | TGCGCCAGCAGCTCGGACAGGAACTCCTACGAGCAGTACTTC | TRBD1 | TRBJ2-7 | TRBV5-1 | . | 14
CASSPLSLRDDTEAFF | TGTGCCAGTAGTCCTTTGTCTTTGAGGGATGACACTGAAGCTTTCTTT | . | TRBJ1-1 | TRBV19 | once | 16
CASSPGAGGGTYNEQFF | TGCGCCAGCAGCCCGGGAGCGGGAGGGGGAACCTACAATGAGCAGTTCTTC | TRBD2 | TRBJ2-1 | TRBV5-1 | . | 17
CASSPGLAETGELFF | TGTGCCAGCAGTCCGGGACTAGCGGAAACCGGGGAGCTGTTTTTT | TRBD2 | TRBJ2-2 | TRBV6-1 | . | 15
CASRGNTEAFF | TGCGCCAGCAGGGGGAACACTGAAGCTTTCTTT | . | TRBJ1-1 | TRBV5-1 | few | 11
CALTGTSGAGMTQYF | TGTGCCCTTACCGGGACTAGCGGGGCGGGGATGACCCAGTACTTC | TRBD2 | TRBJ2-5 | TRBV30 | . | 15
CASSGTTWGASGANVLTF | TGTGCCAGCAGCGGAACAACCTGGGGGGCCTCTGGGGCCAACGTCCTGACTTTC | . | TRBJ2-6 | TRBV9 | . | 18
CASSLLRNEQFF | TGTGCCAGCAGTTTGCTTAGGAATGAGCAGTTCTTC | . | TRBJ2-1 | TRBV28 | . | 12
CASSARTSFNEQFF | TGTGCCAGCAGCGCCCGGACTAGCTTCAATGAGCAGTTCTTC | TRBD2 | TRBJ2-1 | TRBV9 | . | 14
CASSLERGATSYNEQFF | TGTGCCAGCAGCTTGGAGCGGGGTGCGACCTCCTACAATGAGCAGTTCTTC | TRBD2 | TRBJ2-1 | TRBV5-6 | . | 17